This TCR beta chain was recorded in a study of blood T cell repertoires in COVID-19. Turning to the study itself: From T cells, B-cell-depleted T cells, or PBMCs came the material, which was cDNA or gDNA.

Per the germline V gene, CDR1 is SNHLY and CDR2 is FYNNEI. With V trimmed by 2 bases and J by 7 bases, 12 bases remained unmatched. The CDR3 consists of 18 residues. The assay was immunoSEQ multiplex PCR, and TCRdb's table has in-frame clones only and misses some. Among 25,000 to 35,000 clones listed, roughly 90% were seen once. The sequence was obtained from a human donor in a cohort sampled during active COVID-19. The source material was peripheral blood. V is TRBV2 and J is TRBJ2-2, with 11 bases fitting TRBD2. The CDR3 region has the DNA TGTGCCAGCAGTGAAACCCGAATTAGCGGGGGGGCCGGCGGGGAGCTGTTTTTT. Protein product: CASSETRISGGAGGELFF.